This T cell receptor beta chain derives from a study of CD8 T cells in Susac syndrome. Trimming cost V 0 bases and J 8 bases; bases outside gene matches: 8. CDR1 and CDR2 from the germline V gene are SNHLY and FYNNEI. The CDR3 has 16 residues. In blood CD8+ and CD4+ T cells, TCR beta underwent sequencing. This clonotype was observed a single time. Its cognate antigen is unknown. Study-level results: The study conceded that its TCR sequencing and HLA analysis involved relatively few individuals.

Reverse transcription of roughly 0.5 to 1 ug RNA was performed with random hexamers. Coverage of TCR beta CDR3 amplification by immunoSEQ multiplex PCR extended to 54 Vbeta and 13 Jbeta. MiXCR was run by TCRdb on the immunoSEQ multiplex PCR reads, yielding one entry per CDR3 protein. The sample yields 120,000 or so distinct CDR3 sequences, about 94% seen once. Sequencing input: CD4+ T cells from PBMCs. This chain links TRBV2 with TRBJ1-4, with 8 bases that match TRBD1. This clonotype originated in a human donor with multiple sclerosis. The CDR3: CASSEAAQGAREKLFF. CDR3 coding DNA: TGTGCCAGCAGTGAAGCGGCCCAGGGGGCTCGGGAAAAACTGTTTTTT.